The clone carrying this T cell receptor (beta chain) has ten or more counts. This specimen comes from a study of T cells in Graves' hyperthyroidism and ophthalmopathy. Aged 18 to 65, the patients had hyperthyroidism that was newly diagnosed and had lasted under 2 months. The V and J ends lost 1 base and 1 base respectively, with 7 bases between them. The V gene's germline CDR1 is SGHVS and CDR2 FQNEAQ. The CDR3 totals 14 residues. Researchers amplified the TCR beta CDR3 regions from RNA transcripts. Using the HTBI primer set, a first-round RT-PCR was run on the TCR CDR3. TCRdb itself ran the multiplex PCR reads through MiXCR, one entry per CDR3 protein. This sample has about 840,000 distinct CDR3 sequences, with approximately 40% found just once.

This chain connects TRBV7-8 to TRBJ1-1; no clear D gene. The sequence derives from a man between 18 and 29 years old with Graves' hyperthyroidism. Sequencing used blood. In DNA form, the CDR3 reads TGTGCCAGCAGCTTAGAGGGTGAGAACACTGAAGCTTTCTTT. This translates into CASSLEGENTEAFF.